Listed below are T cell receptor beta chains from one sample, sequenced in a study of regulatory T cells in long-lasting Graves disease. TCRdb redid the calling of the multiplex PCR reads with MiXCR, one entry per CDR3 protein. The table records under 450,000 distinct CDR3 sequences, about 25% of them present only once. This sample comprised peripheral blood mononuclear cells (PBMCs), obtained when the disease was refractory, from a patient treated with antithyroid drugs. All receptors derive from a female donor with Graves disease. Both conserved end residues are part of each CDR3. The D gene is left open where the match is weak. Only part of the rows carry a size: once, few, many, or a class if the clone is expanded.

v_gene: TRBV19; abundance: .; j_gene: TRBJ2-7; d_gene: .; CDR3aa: CASSITGKLTDYEQYF; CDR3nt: TGTGCCAGTAGTATAACGGGAAAACTTACCGACTACGAGCAGTACTTC
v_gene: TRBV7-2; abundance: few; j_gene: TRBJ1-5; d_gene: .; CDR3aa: CASSLRKSQPQHF; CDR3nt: TGTGCCAGCAGTCTTCGGAAATCTCAGCCCCAGCATTTT
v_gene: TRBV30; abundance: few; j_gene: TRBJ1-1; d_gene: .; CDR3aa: CAWSVLGRGENTEAFF; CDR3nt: TGTGCCTGGAGTGTACTTGGGCGGGGGGAGAACACTGAAGCTTTCTTT
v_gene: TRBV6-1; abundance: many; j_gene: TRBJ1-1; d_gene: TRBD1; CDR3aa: CASSDRDRGLDTEAFF; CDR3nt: TGTGCCAGCAGTGACCGGGACAGGGGGTTGGACACTGAAGCTTTCTTT
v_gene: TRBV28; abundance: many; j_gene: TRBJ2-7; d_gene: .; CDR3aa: CASRSPAPGQRNYEQYF; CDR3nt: TGTGCCAGTCGATCCCCCGCACCGGGACAAAGGAACTACGAGCAGTACTTC
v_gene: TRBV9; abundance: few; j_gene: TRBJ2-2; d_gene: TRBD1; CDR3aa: CASSVSRGPDTGELFF; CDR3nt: TGTGCCAGCAGCGTAAGTAGGGGGCCGGACACCGGGGAGCTGTTTTTT
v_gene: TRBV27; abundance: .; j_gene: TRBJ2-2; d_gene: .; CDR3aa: CASSFFQVSTGELFF; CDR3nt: TGTGCCAGCAGTTTTTTCCAGGTCTCCACCGGGGAGCTGTTTTTT
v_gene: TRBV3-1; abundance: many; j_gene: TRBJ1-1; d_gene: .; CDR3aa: CASSQAVNMNTEAFF; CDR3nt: TGTGCCAGCAGCCAAGCAGTCAATATGAACACTGAAGCTTTCTTT
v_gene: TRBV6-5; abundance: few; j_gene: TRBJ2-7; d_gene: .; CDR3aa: CASSYSQGFWEQYF; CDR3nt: TGTGCCAGCAGTTACAGCCAGGGGTTTTGGGAGCAGTACTTC
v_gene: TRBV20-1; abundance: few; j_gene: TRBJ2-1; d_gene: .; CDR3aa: CSASPQINEQFF; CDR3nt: TGCAGTGCTAGCCCTCAAATCAATGAGCAGTTCTTC
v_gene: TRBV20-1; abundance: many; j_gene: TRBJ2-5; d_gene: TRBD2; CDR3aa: CSARVNSGSRETQYF; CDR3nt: TGCAGTGCTAGAGTCAATAGCGGGAGTCGAGAGACCCAGTACTTC